The sequence of this TCR beta chain was determined in a study of blood T cell repertoires in COVID-19. Study summary: Both acute and convalescent COVID-19 samples were obtained from the United States, Italy and Spain. T cells, B-cell-depleted T cells, or PBMCs provided the cDNA or gDNA that served as material.

Authors' methods: Counts of nucleated cells, estimated from reference gene primer amplification, were obtained. The protocol was immunoSEQ multiplex PCR, while the TCRdb copy is restricted to in-frame clones and leaves out a portion. V and J calls and clone size are as listed in that table; D and trimming were resolved from the DNA. The repertoire holds some 250,000 clones, 70% to 90% seen once, with about 0.64% in the top ten. The CDR3 is 15 amino acids. The ends lost 0 bases at V and 4 bases at J; junction bases unmatched: 3. The germline gives CDR1 SGHNT, CDR2 YYREEE (reference sequence). As to this clone: Other DNA sequences in this sample translate to the same CDR3.

This rearrangement joins TRBV5-4 to TRBJ1-2, with 10 positions matching TRBD1. The receptor was isolated from a human donor in a cohort sampled during active COVID-19. The sequencing sample was made of peripheral blood. Written as DNA, the CDR3 is TGTGCCAGCAGCTTGGGACAGGGGGCGGGCTATGGCTACACCTTC. Translating it yields CASSLGQGAGYGYTF.